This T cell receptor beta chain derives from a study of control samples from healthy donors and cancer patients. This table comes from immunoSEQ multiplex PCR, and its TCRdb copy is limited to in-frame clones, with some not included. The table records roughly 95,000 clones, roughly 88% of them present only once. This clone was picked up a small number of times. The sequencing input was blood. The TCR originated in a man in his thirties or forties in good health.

CDR3 in amino acids: CASSFGRGYGYTF. CDR3 nucleotides: TGTGCCAGCAGTTTTGGGCGAGGCTATGGCTACACCTTC. The V and J genes are TRBV12-3 or TRBV12-4 and TRBJ1-2; no definite D call. Trimming removed 3 bases from V and 4 bases from J, with 9 bases in between. The CDR3 length is 13 residues.